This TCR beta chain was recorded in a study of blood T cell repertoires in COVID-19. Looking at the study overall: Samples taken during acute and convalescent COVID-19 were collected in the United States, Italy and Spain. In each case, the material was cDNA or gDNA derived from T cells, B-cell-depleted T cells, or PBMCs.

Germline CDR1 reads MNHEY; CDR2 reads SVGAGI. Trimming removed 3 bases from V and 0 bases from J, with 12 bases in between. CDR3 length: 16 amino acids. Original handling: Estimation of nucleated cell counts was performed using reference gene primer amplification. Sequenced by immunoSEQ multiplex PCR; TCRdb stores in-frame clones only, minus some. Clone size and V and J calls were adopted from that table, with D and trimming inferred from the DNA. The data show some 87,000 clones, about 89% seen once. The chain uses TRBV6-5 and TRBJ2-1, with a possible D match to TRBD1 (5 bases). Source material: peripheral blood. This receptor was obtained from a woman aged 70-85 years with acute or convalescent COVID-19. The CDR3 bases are TGTGCCAGCAGTTATGCAGGGTTGAGCTCCTACAATGAGCAGTTCTTC. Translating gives CASSYAGLSSYNEQFF.